A selection of T cell receptor beta chains follows, all from one sample in a study of T-cell reconstitution after alpha-beta-depleted transplantation in children. MiXCR, run by TCRdb on the PCR reads, gives a single entry per CDR3 protein. The table includes approximately 290,000 distinct CDR3 sequences, roughly 12% detected once. The starting material was peripheral blood, obtained 180 days after TCRalphabeta/CD19-depleted stem cell transplant. Receptors were obtained from a male patient aged 2 to 9 who had a stem cell transplant for chronic granulomatous disease, so the T cells may come from the graft donor. Each CDR3 is given with its conserved first and last residue. Fields, in order: J gene, D gene, clone size, V gene, CDR3 protein. D genes are given only for firm matches. Clone size is stated in some rows and not others, as once, few, many or a class when expanded.

j_gene: TRBJ1-1; d_gene: -; abundance: many; v_gene: TRBV7-3; CDR3aa: CASSLYQGRLAFF
j_gene: TRBJ1-4; d_gene: -; abundance: many; v_gene: TRBV20-1; CDR3aa: CSARALRSNEKLFF
j_gene: TRBJ1-6; d_gene: -; abundance: many; v_gene: TRBV7-2; CDR3aa: CASSSRAGRDNSPLHF
j_gene: TRBJ2-7; d_gene: -; abundance: many; v_gene: TRBV20-1; CDR3aa: CSATPGSYEQYF
j_gene: TRBJ2-1; d_gene: -; abundance: few; v_gene: TRBV4-3; CDR3aa: CASSQAEGLDEQFF
j_gene: TRBJ2-1; d_gene: TRBD2; abundance: many; v_gene: TRBV5-1; CDR3aa: CASSLLGLAGGGINEQFF
j_gene: TRBJ1-5; d_gene: -; abundance: -; v_gene: TRBV28; CDR3aa: CASSFPLGQPQHF
j_gene: TRBJ2-2; d_gene: TRBD2; abundance: many; v_gene: TRBV11-1; CDR3aa: CASSSGTSSTGELFF
j_gene: TRBJ2-3; d_gene: -; abundance: -; v_gene: TRBV5-6; CDR3aa: CASSLTWPPRTDTQYF
j_gene: TRBJ1-2; d_gene: TRBD1; abundance: -; v_gene: TRBV20-1; CDR3aa: CCASPPGSTGGVGYTF
j_gene: TRBJ2-5; d_gene: -; abundance: many; v_gene: TRBV7-7; CDR3aa: CASSLGAGAETQYF
j_gene: TRBJ2-2; d_gene: -; abundance: many; v_gene: TRBV6-2/TRBV6-3; CDR3aa: CASSQNTGELFF
j_gene: TRBJ2-7; d_gene: TRBD2; abundance: many; v_gene: TRBV12-3/TRBV12-4; CDR3aa: CASSLRVAGGLYF
j_gene: TRBJ2-4; d_gene: -; abundance: many; v_gene: TRBV29-1; CDR3aa: CSVGLAENIQYF
j_gene: TRBJ2-3; d_gene: TRBD2; abundance: many; v_gene: TRBV18; CDR3aa: CASSGEGRSTDTQYF
j_gene: TRBJ2-1; d_gene: TRBD2; abundance: many; v_gene: TRBV6-1; CDR3aa: CASSVLALHNEQFF
j_gene: TRBJ2-1; d_gene: TRBD2; abundance: -; v_gene: TRBV3-1; CDR3aa: CASSQVGLAGRYNEQFF
j_gene: TRBJ2-2; d_gene: -; abundance: many; v_gene: TRBV9; CDR3aa: CASSVVSGELFF
j_gene: TRBJ2-1; d_gene: TRBD2; abundance: many; v_gene: TRBV5-1; CDR3aa: CASRLGLAGFSEQFF
j_gene: TRBJ2-7; d_gene: -; abundance: many; v_gene: TRBV6-2/TRBV6-3; CDR3aa: CASRGDSAYEQYF
j_gene: TRBJ2-2; d_gene: -; abundance: few; v_gene: TRBV9; CDR3aa: CASSFRVGGELFF
j_gene: TRBJ2-1; d_gene: TRBD2; abundance: many; v_gene: TRBV7-9; CDR3aa: CASSRAGPTYNEQFF
j_gene: TRBJ2-3; d_gene: -; abundance: many; v_gene: TRBV29-1; CDR3aa: CSVTGGVRDTQYF
j_gene: TRBJ1-2; d_gene: TRBD1; abundance: many; v_gene: TRBV6-2/TRBV6-3; CDR3aa: CASSYPGQNYGYTF
j_gene: TRBJ2-1; d_gene: -; abundance: many; v_gene: TRBV7-6; CDR3aa: CASSPKQDSSYNEQFF
j_gene: TRBJ1-5; d_gene: -; abundance: many; v_gene: TRBV15; CDR3aa: CATSRGVFRTNQPQHF
j_gene: TRBJ1-1; d_gene: TRBD1; abundance: many; v_gene: TRBV12-3/TRBV12-4; CDR3aa: CASSYRGVSSEAFF
j_gene: TRBJ2-2; d_gene: -; abundance: many; v_gene: TRBV20-1; CDR3aa: CSARSSPAINTGELFF
j_gene: TRBJ2-7; d_gene: -; abundance: many; v_gene: TRBV5-1; CDR3aa: CASSRTSSYEQYF
j_gene: TRBJ2-7; d_gene: -; abundance: many; v_gene: TRBV10-2; CDR3aa: CASGIHRVMGQYEQYF
j_gene: TRBJ2-5; d_gene: TRBD2; abundance: -; v_gene: TRBV4-1; CDR3aa: CASSHRAGDVSETQYF
j_gene: TRBJ2-1; d_gene: TRBD1; abundance: many; v_gene: TRBV2; CDR3aa: CASALRQGVWNEQFF
j_gene: TRBJ2-7; d_gene: TRBD2; abundance: few; v_gene: TRBV11-2; CDR3aa: CASSLGVSSGSYEQYF
j_gene: TRBJ2-1; d_gene: TRBD2; abundance: many; v_gene: TRBV3-1; CDR3aa: CASSQSGLAGNNEQFF
j_gene: TRBJ1-1; d_gene: TRBD1; abundance: many; v_gene: TRBV18; CDR3aa: CASSPGTGVTEAFF
j_gene: TRBJ1-2; d_gene: -; abundance: many; v_gene: TRBV4-1; CDR3aa: CASSQRTGSNYGYTF
j_gene: TRBJ2-4; d_gene: -; abundance: many; v_gene: TRBV20-1; CDR3aa: CSASHRAKNIQYF
j_gene: TRBJ2-7; d_gene: -; abundance: many; v_gene: TRBV7-6; CDR3aa: CASSFVSDEQYF
j_gene: TRBJ2-2; d_gene: -; abundance: many; v_gene: TRBV27; CDR3aa: CASSLYPNTGELFF
j_gene: TRBJ2-7; d_gene: TRBD2; abundance: many; v_gene: TRBV28; CDR3aa: CASSTGLAGYYEQYF
j_gene: TRBJ2-1; d_gene: TRBD1; abundance: many; v_gene: TRBV7-9; CDR3aa: CASRMTGGPYNEQFF
j_gene: TRBJ2-1; d_gene: -; abundance: many; v_gene: TRBV7-6; CDR3aa: CASTDGLAPYNEQFF
j_gene: TRBJ2-2; d_gene: -; abundance: many; v_gene: TRBV5-1; CDR3aa: CASSLITINTGELFF
j_gene: TRBJ2-1; d_gene: -; abundance: many; v_gene: TRBV7-2; CDR3aa: CASSSRTGEQFF
j_gene: TRBJ1-6; d_gene: -; abundance: many; v_gene: TRBV20-1; CDR3aa: CSAGAEGLISPLHF
j_gene: TRBJ2-1; d_gene: -; abundance: few; v_gene: TRBV25-1; CDR3aa: CASSEGWGANEQFF
j_gene: TRBJ2-5; d_gene: TRBD2; abundance: many; v_gene: TRBV15; CDR3aa: CATSRQSGLAGAGTQYF
j_gene: TRBJ2-1; d_gene: TRBD1; abundance: many; v_gene: TRBV19; CDR3aa: CASSKETGASSYNEQFF
j_gene: TRBJ2-7; d_gene: TRBD2; abundance: many; v_gene: TRBV11-2; CDR3aa: CASSLEGAGAYEQYF
j_gene: TRBJ2-5; d_gene: -; abundance: few; v_gene: TRBV7-9; CDR3aa: CASSLTGRYQETQYF
j_gene: TRBJ2-7; d_gene: -; abundance: -; v_gene: TRBV14; CDR3aa: CASSQRDSSYEQYF